Listed below are T cell receptor beta chains from one sample, sequenced in a study of blood T cell repertoires in COVID-19. Some clones are missing from TCRdb's copy, which holds only in-frame ones; the method was immunoSEQ multiplex PCR. The data contain about 310,000 clones, more than 75% of them singletons. The sequencing sample was made of peripheral blood. These receptors all come from a man aged 45-65 years with active or convalescent COVID-19. CDR3s include the opening cysteine and the closing phenylalanine or tryptophan. The D gene is left open where the match is weak. Part of the rows lack a size; the others show once, few, many or a class for expanded clones.

d_call	v_call	clone_size	j_call	cdr3_aa	cdr3_nt
-	TRBV30	-	TRBJ2-5	CAWSLLKETQYF	TGTGCCTGGAGTCTTTTAAAAGAGACCCAGTACTTC
TRBD1	TRBV9	-	TRBJ2-2	CASSVVPTGGPTGELFF	TGTGCCAGCAGCGTAGTACCGACAGGGGGCCCCACCGGGGAGCTGTTTTTT
TRBD1	TRBV7-9	few	TRBJ2-3	CASSPGGLGTDTQYF	TGTGCCAGCAGCCCAGGGGGTTTAGGCACAGATACGCAGTATTTT
-	TRBV3-1/TRBV3-2	-	TRBJ1-5	CASNRQPELSNQPQHF	TGTGCCAGCAACCGACAACCCGAATTGAGCAATCAGCCCCAGCATTTT
-	TRBV6-5	-	TRBJ1-2	CASSYDSHYGYTF	TGTGCCAGCAGTTACGACAGTCATTATGGCTACACCTTC
TRBD1	TRBV19	-	TRBJ1-5	CASSDDGQGGNQPQHF	TGTGCCAGTAGTGATGACGGGCAGGGGGGAAATCAGCCCCAGCATTTT
-	TRBV19	-	TRBJ1-2	CASSRQASNGYTF	TGTGCCAGTAGTCGACAGGCTTCGAATGGCTACACCTTC
-	TRBV5-5	-	TRBJ2-3	CASSLDQSTDTQYF	TGTGCCAGCAGCTTGGACCAGAGCACAGATACGCAGTATTTT
TRBD2	TRBV10-3	-	TRBJ2-1	CATGGLAGLANEQFF	TGTGCCACCGGCGGACTAGCGGGTTTAGCCAATGAGCAGTTCTTC
-	TRBV19	-	TRBJ1-2	CATHRVGAGYGYTF	TGTGCCACCCATAGGGTGGGGGCTGGCTATGGCTACACCTTC
TRBD1	TRBV7-3	-	TRBJ2-1	CASSSGQGVDEQFF	TGTGCCAGCAGCTCGGGACAGGGGGTCGATGAGCAGTTCTTC
TRBD2	TRBV7-2	-	TRBJ2-3	CASSLDGGGIDTQYF	TGTGCCAGCAGCTTAGACGGGGGGGGAATAGATACGCAGTATTTT
TRBD1	TRBV5-5	-	TRBJ1-1	CASSQEGAYTEAFF	TGTGCCAGCAGCCAAGAGGGGGCGTATACTGAAGCTTTCTTT
-	TRBV6-5	-	TRBJ1-1	CASSLGTLNTEAFF	TGTGCCAGCAGTCTCGGGACACTGAACACTGAAGCTTTCTTT
-	TRBV5-8	-	TRBJ2-5	CASSVGWGARETQYF	TGTGCCAGCAGCGTGGGGTGGGGAGCGAGGGAGACCCAGTACTTC
-	TRBV18	-	TRBJ1-1	CASSPGARSTEAFF	TGTGCCAGCTCACCAGGGGCCAGGAGCACTGAAGCTTTCTTT
TRBD2	TRBV7-9	once	TRBJ2-7	CASSRASGVYEQYF	TGTGCCAGCAGTCGCGCTAGCGGGGTCTACGAGCAGTACTTC
-	TRBV1	-	TRBJ1-1	CTSSHQGYTEAFF	TGCACCAGCAGCCACCAGGGATATACTGAAGCTTTCTTT
-	TRBV6-5	-	TRBJ2-3	CASGQFSTDTQYF	TGTGCCAGCGGACAGTTCAGCACAGATACGCAGTATTTT
-	TRBV28	-	TRBJ1-1	CASSSQGLNTEAFF	TGTGCCAGCAGCTCACAGGGACTGAACACTGAAGCTTTCTTT
TRBD1	TRBV19	-	TRBJ2-6	CASSTGTGFAGANVLTF	TGTGCCAGTAGTACCGGGACAGGGTTTGCTGGGGCCAACGTCCTGACTTTC
TRBD1	TRBV29-1	-	TRBJ1-4	CSVEIQGGEKLFF	TGCAGCGTTGAGATACAGGGGGGGGAAAAACTGTTTTTT
TRBD2	TRBV7-6	-	TRBJ2-1	CASSLVAGEYNEQFF	TGTGCCAGCAGCTTAGTGGCGGGGGAGTACAATGAGCAGTTCTTC
-	TRBV18	-	TRBJ2-7	CASSPQLYEQYF	TGTGCCAGCTCACCACAGCTCTACGAGCAGTACTTC
-	TRBV5-6	-	TRBJ2-3	CASTVSLAGRTDTQYF	TGTGCCAGCACCGTTAGCCTGGCGGGCCGCACAGATACGCAGTATTTT
TRBD2	TRBV4-1	-	TRBJ2-5	CASSQDLAVRETQYF	TGCGCCAGCAGCCAGGACCTAGCGGTCCGGGAGACCCAGTACTTC
TRBD1	TRBV28	-	TRBJ2-7	CASRSGTGFYEQYF	TGTGCCAGCAGATCCGGGACAGGGTTTTACGAGCAGTACTTC
TRBD1	TRBV19	-	TRBJ2-7	CASSGGQAYEQYF	TGTGCCAGTAGCGGGGGACAGGCCTACGAGCAGTACTTC
TRBD2	TRBV3-1/TRBV3-2	-	TRBJ2-3	CASSLIAPGLALDTQYF	TGTGCCAGCAGCCTAATAGCCCCGGGACTAGCGCTGGATACGCAGTATTTT
TRBD1	TRBV18	once	TRBJ1-1	CASSPLPGQGASPMTNTEAFF	TGTGCCAGCTCACCCCTTCCGGGACAGGGGGCATCGCCTATGACGAACACTGAAGCTTTCTTT
-	TRBV7-3	-	TRBJ1-6	CASSQNGVGSSPLHF	TGTGCCAGCAGCCAAAATGGGGTAGGGAGTTCACCCCTCCACTTT
TRBD1	TRBV28	-	TRBJ1-6	CASDLRDRNNSPLHF	TGTGCCAGCGATCTCCGGGACAGGAATAATTCACCCCTCCACTTT
-	TRBV10-3	-	TRBJ1-1	CAISEQDTEAFF	TGTGCCATCAGTGAACAGGACACTGAAGCTTTCTTT
-	TRBV6-5	-	TRBJ2-1	CASARLVQYEQFF	TGTGCCAGCGCACGACTAGTCCAATATGAGCAGTTCTTC
TRBD1	TRBV30	-	TRBJ2-7	CAWNYGQGDPYEQYF	TGTGCCTGGAACTACGGACAGGGGGACCCCTACGAGCAGTACTTC
TRBD2	TRBV28	-	TRBJ2-1	CASSTLLAGGRDEQFF	TGTGCCAGCAGTACTTTACTGGCGGGAGGGAGGGATGAGCAGTTCTTC
TRBD1	TRBV2	-	TRBJ1-5	CASSEMGQGSNQPQHF	TGTGCCAGCAGTGAAATGGGACAGGGGAGCAATCAGCCCCAGCATTTT
TRBD1	TRBV6-6	-	TRBJ1-1	CASSTGGAMNTEAFF	TGTGCCAGCAGTACAGGGGGCGCGATGAACACTGAAGCTTTCTTT
-	TRBV7-3	-	TRBJ2-7	CASSLRPGVSYEQYF	TGTGCCAGCAGCTTAAGGCCAGGGGTCTCCTACGAGCAGTACTTC
-	TRBV25-1	-	TRBJ1-4	CASSERTASATNEKLFF	TGTGCCAGCAGTGAAAGGACAGCGAGTGCAACTAATGAAAAACTGTTTTTT
-	TRBV3-1/TRBV3-2	-	TRBJ1-5	CASSQAETGTNQPQHF	TGTGCCAGCAGCCAAGCAGAGACGGGTACTAATCAGCCCCAGCATTTT
TRBD1	TRBV5-1	-	TRBJ2-3	CASSLPGQVADTQYF	TGCGCCAGCAGCTTACCGGGACAGGTGGCAGATACGCAGTATTTT
TRBD1	TRBV2	-	TRBJ1-5	CASSDSTGGQPQHF	TGTGCCAGCAGTGACTCGACAGGGGGTCAGCCCCAGCATTTT
-	TRBV4-2	-	TRBJ1-5	CASSQDGRGRLNQPQHF	TGTGCCAGCAGCCAAGACGGTCGGGGTCGCTTGAATCAGCCCCAGCATTTT
TRBD2	TRBV7-9	-	TRBJ2-1	CASSFPQLAGYNEQFF	TGTGCCAGCAGCTTTCCCCAACTAGCGGGATACAATGAGCAGTTCTTC
TRBD2	TRBV27	-	TRBJ2-4	CASTPTPGRETRTAKNIQYF	TGTGCCAGCACCCCCACCCCAGGGAGGGAAACCAGAACGGCCAAAAACATTCAGTACTTC
TRBD2	TRBV5-4	-	TRBJ2-5	CASSTILSRGGDETQYF	TGTGCCAGCAGCACCATTTTATCGCGGGGGGGCGATGAGACCCAGTACTTC